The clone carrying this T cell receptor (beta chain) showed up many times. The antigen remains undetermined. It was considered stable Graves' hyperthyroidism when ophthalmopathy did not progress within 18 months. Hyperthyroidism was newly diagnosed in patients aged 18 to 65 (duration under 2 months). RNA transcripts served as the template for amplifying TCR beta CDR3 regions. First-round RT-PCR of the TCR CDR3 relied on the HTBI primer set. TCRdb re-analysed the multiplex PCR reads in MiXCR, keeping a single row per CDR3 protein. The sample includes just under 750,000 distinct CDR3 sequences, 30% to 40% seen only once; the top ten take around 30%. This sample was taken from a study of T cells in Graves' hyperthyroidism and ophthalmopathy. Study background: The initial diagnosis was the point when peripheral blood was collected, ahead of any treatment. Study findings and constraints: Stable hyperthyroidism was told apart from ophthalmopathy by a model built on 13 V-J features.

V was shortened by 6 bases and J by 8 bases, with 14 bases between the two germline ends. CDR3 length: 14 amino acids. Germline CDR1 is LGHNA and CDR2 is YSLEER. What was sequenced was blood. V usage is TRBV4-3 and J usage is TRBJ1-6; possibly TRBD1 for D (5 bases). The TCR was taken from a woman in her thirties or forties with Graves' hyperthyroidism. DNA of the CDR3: TGCGCCAGCAGGGGGGGAGGGCAGGATTCACCCCTCCACTTT. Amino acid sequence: CASRGGGQDSPLHF.